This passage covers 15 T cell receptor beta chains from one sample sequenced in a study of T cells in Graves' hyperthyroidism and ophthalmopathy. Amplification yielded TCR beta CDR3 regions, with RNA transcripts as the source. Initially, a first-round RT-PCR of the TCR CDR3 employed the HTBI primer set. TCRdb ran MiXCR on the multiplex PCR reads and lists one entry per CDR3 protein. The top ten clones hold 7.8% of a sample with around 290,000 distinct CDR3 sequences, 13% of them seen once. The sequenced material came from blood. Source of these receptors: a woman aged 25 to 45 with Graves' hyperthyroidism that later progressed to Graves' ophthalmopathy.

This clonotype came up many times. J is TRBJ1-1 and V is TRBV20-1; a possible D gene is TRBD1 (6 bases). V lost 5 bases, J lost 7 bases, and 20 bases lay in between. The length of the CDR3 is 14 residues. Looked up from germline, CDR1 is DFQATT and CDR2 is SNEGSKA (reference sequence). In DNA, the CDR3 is TGCAGTGCTCAAACTCGGACAGAGGCGTTTGAAGCTTTCTTT. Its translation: CSAQTRTEAFEAFF.

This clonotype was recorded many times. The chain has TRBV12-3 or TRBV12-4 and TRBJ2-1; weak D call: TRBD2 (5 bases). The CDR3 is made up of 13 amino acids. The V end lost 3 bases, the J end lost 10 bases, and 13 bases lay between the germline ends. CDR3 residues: CASSLVGGWEQFF. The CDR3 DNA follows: TGTGCCAGCAGTTTGGTGGGCGGGTGGGAGCAGTTCTTC.

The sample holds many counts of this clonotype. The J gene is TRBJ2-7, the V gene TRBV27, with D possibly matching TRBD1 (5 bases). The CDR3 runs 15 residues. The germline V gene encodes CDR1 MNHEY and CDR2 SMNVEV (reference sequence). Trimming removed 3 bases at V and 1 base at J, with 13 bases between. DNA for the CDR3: TGTGCCAGCAGTTTGACAGCCGTAGGGTCCTACGAGCAGTACTTC. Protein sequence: CASSLTAVGSYEQYF.

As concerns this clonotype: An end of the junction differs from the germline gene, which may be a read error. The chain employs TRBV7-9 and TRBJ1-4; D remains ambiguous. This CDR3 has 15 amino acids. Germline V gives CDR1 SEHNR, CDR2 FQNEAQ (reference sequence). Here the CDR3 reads CASSSDRITNERLFF. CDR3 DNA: TGTGCCAGCAGCTCCGACCGGATAACTAATGAAAGACTGTTTTTT. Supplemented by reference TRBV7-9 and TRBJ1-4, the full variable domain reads DTGVSQNPRHKITKRGQNVTFRCDPISEHNRLYWYRQTLGQGPEFLTYFQNEAQLEKSRLLSDRFSAERPKGSFSTLEIQRTEQGDSAMYLCASSSDRITNERLFFGSGTQLSVL.

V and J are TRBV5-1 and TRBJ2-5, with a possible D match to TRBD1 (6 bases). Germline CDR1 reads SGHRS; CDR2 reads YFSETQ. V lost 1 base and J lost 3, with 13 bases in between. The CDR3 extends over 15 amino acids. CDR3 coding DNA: TGCGCCAGCAGCTTGCCAGGGACACCAGAAGAGACCCAGTACTTC. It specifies CASSLPGTPEETQYF.

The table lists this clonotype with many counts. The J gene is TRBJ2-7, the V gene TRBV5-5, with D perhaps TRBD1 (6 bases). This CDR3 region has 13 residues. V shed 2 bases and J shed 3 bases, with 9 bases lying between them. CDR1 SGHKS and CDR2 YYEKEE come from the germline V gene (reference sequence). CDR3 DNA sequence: TGTGCCAGCAGCTTCCAGGGGCTCTACGAGCAGTACTTC. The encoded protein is CASSFQGLYEQYF.

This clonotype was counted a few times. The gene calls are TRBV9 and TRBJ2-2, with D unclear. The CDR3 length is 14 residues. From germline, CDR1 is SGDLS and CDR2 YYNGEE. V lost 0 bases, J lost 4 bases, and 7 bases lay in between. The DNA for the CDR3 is TGTGCCAGCAGCGTAGACCCGAGCACCGGGGAGCTGTTTTTT. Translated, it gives CASSVDPSTGELFF.

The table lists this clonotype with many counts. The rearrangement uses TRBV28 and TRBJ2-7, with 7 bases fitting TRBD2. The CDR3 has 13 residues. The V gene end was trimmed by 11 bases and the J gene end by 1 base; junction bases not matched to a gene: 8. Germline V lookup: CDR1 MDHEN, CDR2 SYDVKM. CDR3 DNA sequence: TGTGCCTCCTCCCGGGAGGATTCCTACGAGCAGTACTTC. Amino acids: CASSREDSYEQYF.

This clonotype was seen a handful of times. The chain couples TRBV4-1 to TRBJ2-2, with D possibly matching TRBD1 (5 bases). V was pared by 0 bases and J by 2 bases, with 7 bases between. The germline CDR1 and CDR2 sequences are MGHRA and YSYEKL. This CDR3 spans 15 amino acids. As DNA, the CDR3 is TGCGCCAGCAGCCAAGAGGGGCGAAACACCGGGGAGCTGTTTTTT. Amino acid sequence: CASSQEGRNTGELFF.

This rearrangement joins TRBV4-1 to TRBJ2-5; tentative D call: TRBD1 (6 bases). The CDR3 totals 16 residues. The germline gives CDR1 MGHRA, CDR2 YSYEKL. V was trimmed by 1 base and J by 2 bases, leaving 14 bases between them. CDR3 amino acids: CASSQGWGPAQETQYF. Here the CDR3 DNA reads TGCGCCAGCAGCCAAGGGTGGGGGCCGGCACAAGAGACCCAGTACTTC.

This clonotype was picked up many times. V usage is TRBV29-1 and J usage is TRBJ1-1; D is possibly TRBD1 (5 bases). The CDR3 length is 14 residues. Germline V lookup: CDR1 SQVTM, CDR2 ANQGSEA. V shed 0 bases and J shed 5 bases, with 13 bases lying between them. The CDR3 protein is CSVEDPGGGTEAFF. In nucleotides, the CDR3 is TGCAGCGTTGAAGATCCTGGGGGGGGAACTGAAGCTTTCTTT.

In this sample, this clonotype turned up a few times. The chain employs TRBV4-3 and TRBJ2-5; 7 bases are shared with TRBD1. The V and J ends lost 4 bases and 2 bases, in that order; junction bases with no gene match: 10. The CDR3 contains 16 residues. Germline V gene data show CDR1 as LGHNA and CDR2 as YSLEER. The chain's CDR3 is CASSPTPGQRQETQYF. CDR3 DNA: TGCGCCAGCAGCCCCACACCGGGACAGCGACAAGAGACCCAGTACTTC.

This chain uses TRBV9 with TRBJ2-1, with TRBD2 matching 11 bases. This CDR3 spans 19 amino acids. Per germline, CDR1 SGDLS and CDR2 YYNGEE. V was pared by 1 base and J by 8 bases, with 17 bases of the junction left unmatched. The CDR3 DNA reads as TGTGCCAGCAGCGTACTTCCGGGGGGTAGCGGGAGGGCTTTCGATGAGCAGTTCTTC. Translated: CASSVLPGGSGRAFDEQFF.

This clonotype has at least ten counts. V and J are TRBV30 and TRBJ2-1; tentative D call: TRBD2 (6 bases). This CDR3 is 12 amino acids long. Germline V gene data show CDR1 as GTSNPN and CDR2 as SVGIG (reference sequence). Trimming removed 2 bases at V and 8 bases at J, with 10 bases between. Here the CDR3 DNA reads TGTGCCTGGAGTCACGGCGGGGATGAGCAGTTCTTC. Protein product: CAWSHGGDEQFF. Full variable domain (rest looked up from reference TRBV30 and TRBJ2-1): SQTIHQWPATLVQPVGSPLSLECTVEGTSNPNLYWYRQAAGRGLQLLFYSVGIGQISSEVPQNLSASRPQDRQFILSSKKLLLSDSGFYLCAWSHGGDEQFFGPGTRLTVL.

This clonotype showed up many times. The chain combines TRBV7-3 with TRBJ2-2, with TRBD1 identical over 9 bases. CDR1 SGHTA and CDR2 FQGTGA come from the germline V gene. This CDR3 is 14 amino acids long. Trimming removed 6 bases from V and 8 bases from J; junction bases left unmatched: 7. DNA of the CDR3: TGTGCCAGCAGATCGGACAGGGGTGATGGGGAGCTGTTTTTT. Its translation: CASRSDRGDGELFF.